This TCR beta chain was identified in a study of tissue T cells after allogeneic stem cell transplantation. General observations from the study: Sampling depth was limited, and the cohort was small and clinically varied. Within patients, tissue anatomy strongly shaped TCR repertoire composition.

Time point here: mouse harvest day 7 after allogeneic transplant. Each mouse received 10^7 T-cell-depleted marrow cells plus 10^6 splenic CD5+ T cells by tail vein. This clone has only a few counts. The target antigen is unknown. Mouse names are used for the genes. The CDR3 is cut off 1 residue early in the read; its end comes from the germline J gene. This table comes from immunoSEQ multiplex PCR, and its TCRdb copy is limited to in-frame clones, with some not included. The table has approximately 8,000 clones, 35% to 55% seen once; the top ten hold roughly 8.9%. V shed 0 bases and J 5 bases; nucleotides not matched to a gene: 5. CDR1 is KGHPV and CDR2 is FQNQEV in the germline V gene (reference sequence). The CDR3 is 16 amino acids.

The sample taken for sequencing was gut tissue. The chain combines TRBV26 with TRBJ1-4; 8 nucleotides match TRBD1. This sequence was found in a female BALB/c mouse given C57BL/6 T cells with graft-versus-host disease after an allogeneic hematopoietic cell transplant. The sequenced part of the CDR3 DNA is TGTGCCAGCAGTCTGTCCTCAGGGGGCCTTAACGAAAGATTATTT. Translation: CASSLSSGGLNERLF. The CDR3 in its entirety is CASSLSSGGLNERLFF. Drawing the rest from reference TRBV26 and TRBJ1-4, the complete variable domain is NSKVIQTPRYLVKGQGQKAKMRCIPEKGHPVVFWYQQNKNNEFKFLINFQNQEVLQQIDMTEKRFSAECPSNSPCSLEIQSSEAGDSALYLCASSLSSGGLNERLFFGHGTKLSVL.